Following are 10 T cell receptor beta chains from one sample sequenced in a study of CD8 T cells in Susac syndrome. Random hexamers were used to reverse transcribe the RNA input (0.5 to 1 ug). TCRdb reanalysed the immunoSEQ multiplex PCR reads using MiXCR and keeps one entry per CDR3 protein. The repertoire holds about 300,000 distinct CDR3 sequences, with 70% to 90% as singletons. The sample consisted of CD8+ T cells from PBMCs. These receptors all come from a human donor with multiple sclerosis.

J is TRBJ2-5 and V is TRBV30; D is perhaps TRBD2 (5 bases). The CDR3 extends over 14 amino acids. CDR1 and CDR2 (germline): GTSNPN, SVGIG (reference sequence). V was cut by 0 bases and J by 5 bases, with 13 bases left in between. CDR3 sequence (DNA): TGTGCCTGGAGTGTACTGGGAAGGGAGGAGACCCAGTACTTC. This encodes CAWSVLGREETQYF.

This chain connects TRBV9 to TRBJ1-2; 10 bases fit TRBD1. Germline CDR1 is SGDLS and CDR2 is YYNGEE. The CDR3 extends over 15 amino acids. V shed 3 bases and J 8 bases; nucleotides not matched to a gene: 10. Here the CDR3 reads CASSATGGEIKGYTF. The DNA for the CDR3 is TGTGCCAGCAGCGCGACAGGGGGCGAAATTAAAGGCTACACCTTC.

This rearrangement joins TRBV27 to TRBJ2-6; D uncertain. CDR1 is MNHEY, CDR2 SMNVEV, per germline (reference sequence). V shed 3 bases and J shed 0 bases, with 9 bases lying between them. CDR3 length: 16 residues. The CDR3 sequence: CASSFLLVSGANVLTF. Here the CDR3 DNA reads TGTGCCAGCAGTTTCCTACTGGTCTCTGGGGCCAACGTCCTGACTTTC.

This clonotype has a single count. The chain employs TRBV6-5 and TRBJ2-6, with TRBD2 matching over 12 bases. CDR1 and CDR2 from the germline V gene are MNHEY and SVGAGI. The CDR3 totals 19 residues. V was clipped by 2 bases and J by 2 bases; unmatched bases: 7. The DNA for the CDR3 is TGTGCCAGCAGTTACGCTCCTAGCGGGAGGGGGCCTGGGGCCAACGTCCTGACTTTC. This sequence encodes CASSYAPSGRGPGANVLTF.

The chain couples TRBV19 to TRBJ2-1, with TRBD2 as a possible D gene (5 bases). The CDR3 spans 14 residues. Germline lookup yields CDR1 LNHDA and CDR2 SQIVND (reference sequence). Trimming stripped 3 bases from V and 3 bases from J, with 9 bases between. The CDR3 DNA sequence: TGTGCCAGTAGTATGAGGGTGGTCTACAATGAGCAGTTCTTC. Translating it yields CASSMRVVYNEQFF.

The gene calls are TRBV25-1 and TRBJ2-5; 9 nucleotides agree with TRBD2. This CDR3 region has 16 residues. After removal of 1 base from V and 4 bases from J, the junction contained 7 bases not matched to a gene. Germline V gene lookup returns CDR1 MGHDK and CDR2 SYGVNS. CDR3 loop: CASSEWGSGSGETQYF. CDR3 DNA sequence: TGTGCCAGCAGTGAATGGGGTAGCGGGAGCGGAGAGACCCAGTACTTC.

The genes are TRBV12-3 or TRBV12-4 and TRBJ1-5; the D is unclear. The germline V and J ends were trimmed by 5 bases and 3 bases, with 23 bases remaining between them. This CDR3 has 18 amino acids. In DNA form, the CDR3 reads TGTGCCAGCAGTCCTTGGCGTGGGATGGAGGGAGACAATCAGCCCCAGCATTTT. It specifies CASSPWRGMEGDNQPQHF.

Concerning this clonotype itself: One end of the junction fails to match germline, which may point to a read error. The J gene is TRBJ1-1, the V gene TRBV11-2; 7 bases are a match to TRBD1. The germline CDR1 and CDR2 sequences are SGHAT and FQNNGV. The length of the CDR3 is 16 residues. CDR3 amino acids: CASRLGIMQGEPEAFF. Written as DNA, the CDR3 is TGTGCCAGCAGATTAGGTATCATGCAGGGGGAACCTGAAGCTTTCTTT.

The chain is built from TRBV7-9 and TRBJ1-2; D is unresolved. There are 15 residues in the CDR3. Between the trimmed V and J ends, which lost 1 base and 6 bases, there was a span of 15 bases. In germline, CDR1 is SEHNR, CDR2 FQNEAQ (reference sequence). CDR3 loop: CASSLGLRDSDGYTF. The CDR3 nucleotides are TGTGCCAGCAGCTTAGGACTGAGGGATAGCGATGGCTACACCTTC.

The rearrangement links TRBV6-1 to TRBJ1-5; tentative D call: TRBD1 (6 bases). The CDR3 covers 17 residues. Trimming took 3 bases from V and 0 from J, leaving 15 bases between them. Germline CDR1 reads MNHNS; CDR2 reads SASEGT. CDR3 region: CASSDGRQVISNQPQHF. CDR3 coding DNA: TGTGCCAGCAGTGATGGGAGACAGGTCATTAGCAATCAGCCCCAGCATTTT.